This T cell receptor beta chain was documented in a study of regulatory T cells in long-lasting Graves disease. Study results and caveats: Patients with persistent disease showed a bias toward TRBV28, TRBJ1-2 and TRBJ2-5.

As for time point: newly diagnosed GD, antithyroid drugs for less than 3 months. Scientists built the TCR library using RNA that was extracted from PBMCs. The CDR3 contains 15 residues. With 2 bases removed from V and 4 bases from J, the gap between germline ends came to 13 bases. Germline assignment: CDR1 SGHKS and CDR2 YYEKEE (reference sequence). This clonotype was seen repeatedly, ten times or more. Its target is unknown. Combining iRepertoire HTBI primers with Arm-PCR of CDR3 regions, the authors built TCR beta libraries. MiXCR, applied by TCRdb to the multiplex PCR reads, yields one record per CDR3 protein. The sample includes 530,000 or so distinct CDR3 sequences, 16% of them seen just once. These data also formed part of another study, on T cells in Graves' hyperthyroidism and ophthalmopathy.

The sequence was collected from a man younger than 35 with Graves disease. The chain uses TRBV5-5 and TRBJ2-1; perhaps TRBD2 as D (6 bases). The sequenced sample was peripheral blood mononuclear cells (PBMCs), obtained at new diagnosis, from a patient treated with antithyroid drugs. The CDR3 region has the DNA TGTGCCAGCAGCTTCGGGCTAGCGACTTACAATGAGCAGTTCTTC. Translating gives CASSFGLATYNEQFF.